This T cell receptor (beta chain) originates from a study of shared clonotypes between healthy human individuals. V lost 3 bases, J lost 2 bases, and 18 bases lay in between. The length of the CDR3 is 17 residues. CDR1 is MGHRA, CDR2 YSYEKL, per germline. Broader study findings: Naive subsets tended to show greater estimated richness than memory subsets. Genetic and exposure-history diversity was limited by the few donors.

Under the authors' procedure: Filtering differed for immunoSEQ, which gave only junction sequences without quality scores. Profiling relied on immunoSEQ multiplex PCR, and the TCRdb table lists in-frame clones only, not all of them. The D gene and trimming were derived from the DNA, and the V and J assignments and clone size from that table. The data show some 1,100,000 clones, 75% to 85% seen once. This clone showed up just a few times. Its target is not known. The chain couples TRBV4-1 to TRBJ2-3, with a weak D call TRBD2 (5 bases). Specimen: memory CD4+ T cells from PBMCs. Subset meaning: CD45RA-negative fraction. The TCR comes from a man aged 18 to 35 in good health. Some clones in this sample may be carry-over from other donors' samples. The chain's CDR3 is CASSQDLILELTDTQYF. The CDR3 nucleotides read TGCGCCAGCAGCCAGGACCTTATACTAGAGCTCACAGATACGCAGTATTTT.